A single sample is the source of the 13 T cell receptor beta chains below, sequenced in a study of cytomegalovirus exposure and HLA in healthy donors (TCRdb year 2017). The library came from the immunoSEQ multiplex PCR assay. The multiplex PCR relied on a mix of 60 forward primers for TCR Vbeta segments and 13 reverse primers for TCR Jbeta segments. In TCRdb, the immuneACCESS table is reduced to in-frame sequences with V and J assigned. These tables do not hold every clone; where another copy was compared, an unresolved V gene accounts for under half, and the others remain unexplained. The sample table contains roughly 92,000 clones; only one count was recorded for approximately 80% of them. Approximately 23% of the sample is held by the ten biggest clonotypes. The specimen sequenced was PBMCs. Receptors were obtained from a woman aged 45-59 years in good health and CMV-seropositive.

DNA for the CDR3: TGTGCCAGCAGTTACCGGGCAGGGTTGAACAATGAGCAGTTCTTC. This encodes CASSYRAGLNNEQFF. The J gene is TRBJ2-1, the V gene TRBV6-5, with a weak D call TRBD1 (5 bases). The CDR3 length is 15 residues. The V end lost 2 bases, the J end lost 5 bases, and 13 bases lay between the germline ends. CDR1 is MNHEY, CDR2 SVGAGI, per germline.

The V call is TRBV7-8, the J call TRBJ2-3, with TRBD2 matching over 8 bases. The germline V gene has CDR1 SGHVS and CDR2 FQNEAQ. The CDR3 runs 16 residues. Trimming took 0 bases from V and 2 from J; bases not matched to a gene: 4. The CDR3 nucleotides are TGTGCCAGCAGCTTAGCGCCAGCGGGGGCCACAGATACGCAGTATTTT. Residues: CASSLAPAGATDTQYF. The full variable domain, with the rest looked up from reference TRBV7-8 and TRBJ2-3, is GAGVSQSPRYKVAKRGQDVALRCDPISGHVSLFWYQQALGQGPEFLTYFQNEAQLDKSGLPSDRFFAERPEGSVSTLKIQRTQQEDSAVYLCASSLAPAGATDTQYFGPGTRLTVL.

The gene calls are TRBV2 and TRBJ2-7, with 8 bases aligning to TRBD1. The CDR3 sequence is 20 residues long. Per the germline V gene, CDR1 is SNHLY and CDR2 is FYNNEI. The V and J ends lost 5 bases and 1 base, in that order; junction bases with no gene match: 22. The CDR3 nucleotides read TGTGCCAGCAGTCTCGGTGGGTCGGGGACTTTTAGGGACAGGTCCTACGAGCAGTACGTC. Protein: CASSLGGSGTFRDRSYEQYV.

The gene calls are TRBV27 and TRBJ1-1, with no clear D. The V end was cut by 5 bases, the J end by 4 bases, with 11 bases between. This CDR3 comprises 13 residues. Germline V gene sequence: CDR1 MNHEY, CDR2 SMNVEV (reference sequence). The CDR3 DNA follows: TGTGCCAGCAGTCCCTCCGCGCTCACTGAAGCTTTCTTT. Protein product: CASSPSALTEAFF.

This chain joins TRBV6-1 and TRBJ2-1; 10 nucleotides align to TRBD1. Germline-derived CDR1 and CDR2 are MNHNS and SASEGT. This CDR3 contains 14 residues. The J segment lost 7 bases and the V segment lost 6 bases, leaving 6 bases of the junction unmatched. The CDR3 DNA follows: TGTGCCAGCAGGACCCGGGACAGGGGAAATGAGCAGTTCTTC. Translation gives CASRTRDRGNEQFF.

The chain carries TRBV11-1 and TRBJ2-5; no clear D gene. Trimming took 2 bases from V and 3 from J, leaving 7 bases between them. The CDR3 contains 13 residues. The germline CDR1 and CDR2 sequences are SGHAT and FQDESV (reference sequence). CDR3 in DNA: TGTGCCAGCAGCTTAAGGCAGGAAGAGACCCAGTACTTC. Protein: CASSLRQEETQYF.

CDR3 loop: CASSLSASSYEQYV. CDR3 nucleotides: TGTGCCAGCAGCCTTAGCGCGAGCTCCTACGAGCAGTACGTC. This chain links TRBV7-9 with TRBJ2-7; maybe TRBD2 (5 bases). This CDR3 comprises 14 residues. Looked up from germline, CDR1 is SEHNR and CDR2 is FQNEAQ (reference sequence). Trimming cost V 5 bases and J 0 bases, with 11 bases left between them.

This sequence joins TRBV2 and TRBJ1-1; 8 nucleotides match TRBD1. The V gene end was trimmed by 8 bases and the J gene end by 6 bases; junction bases not matched to a gene: 11. The CDR3 runs 14 residues. The germline V gene has CDR1 SNHLY and CDR2 FYNNEI. The CDR3 nucleotides are TGTGCCAGCGTAACAGGGGGTTTGGTCCCTGAAGCTTTCTTT. Protein: CASVTGGLVPEAFF.

Note on this clone: One end of the junction varies from germline; a read error may be responsible. The chain joins TRBV13 to TRBJ2-7; a weak D match, TRBD1 (6 bases). CDR1 is PRHDT and CDR2 is FYEKMQ in the germline V gene (reference sequence). The CDR3 length is 18 residues. The CDR3 spells CAGSLASRVGTTTYEQYF. The CDR3 DNA sequence: TGTGCCGGCAGCTTAGCGTCACGAGTCGGGACAACCACCTACGAGCAGTACTTC.

The chain employs TRBV5-1 and TRBJ2-1, with a possible D match to TRBD2 (6 bases). CDR1 is SGHRS and CDR2 is YFSETQ in the germline V gene. The germline V and J ends were trimmed by 4 bases and 6 bases, with 14 bases remaining between them. The CDR3 spans 14 residues. The CDR3 protein is CASSASSAANEQFF. As DNA, the CDR3 is TGCGCCAGCAGCGCTTCTAGCGCGGCCAATGAGCAGTTCTTC.

This clone has just a few counts. The chain employs TRBV5-4 and TRBJ2-5; TRBD1 is a possible D gene (5 bases). Germline CDR1 is SGHNT and CDR2 is YYREEE (reference sequence). V was trimmed by 1 base and J by 5 bases, leaving 12 bases between them. The CDR3 covers 14 residues. CDR3 bases: TGTGCCAGCAGCTTGAAGGGGTTGGGGGAGACCCAGTACTTC. It is translated as CASSLKGLGETQYF.

This chain joins TRBV6-1 and TRBJ1-5, with 9 bases matching TRBD1. Germline V gives CDR1 MNHNS, CDR2 SASEGT. The CDR3 extends over 15 amino acids. V shed 6 bases, J shed 6 bases, and the junction held 9 bases outside the gene matches. CDR3 sequence (DNA): TGTGCCAGCAGCCCGGGACAGGGATCGAGTCAGCCCCAGCATTTT. This gives the protein CASSPGQGSSQPQHF.

This chain uses TRBV19 with TRBJ2-5, with D perhaps TRBD1 (5 bases). Germline-derived CDR1 and CDR2 are LNHDA and SQIVND (reference sequence). Trimming cost V 5 bases and J 7 bases, with 14 bases left between them. The CDR3 totals 13 residues. The CDR3 region has the DNA TGTGCCAGTAGTCCCCTACCTAGGGGGACCCAGTACTTC. This translates into CASSPLPRGTQYF. The whole variable domain, filled in from reference TRBV19 and TRBJ2-5, reads DGGITQSPKYLFRKEGQNVTLSCEQNLNHDAMYWYRQDPGQGLRLIYYSQIVNDFQKGDIAEGYSVSREKKESFPLTVTSAQKNPTAFYLCASSPLPRGTQYFGPGTRLLVL.